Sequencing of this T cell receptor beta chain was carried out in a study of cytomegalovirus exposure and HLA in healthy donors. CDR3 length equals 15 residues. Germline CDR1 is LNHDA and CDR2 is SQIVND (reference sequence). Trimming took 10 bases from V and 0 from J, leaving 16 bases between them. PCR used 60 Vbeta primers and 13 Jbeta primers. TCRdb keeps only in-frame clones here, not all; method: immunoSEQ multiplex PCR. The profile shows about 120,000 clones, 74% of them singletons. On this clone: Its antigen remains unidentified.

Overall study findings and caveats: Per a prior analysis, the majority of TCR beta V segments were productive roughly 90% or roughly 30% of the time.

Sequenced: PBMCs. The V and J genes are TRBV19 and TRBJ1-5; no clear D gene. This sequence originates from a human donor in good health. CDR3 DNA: TGTGCCACAAAGACTGCTGCGAATAGCAATCAGCCCCAGCATTTT. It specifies CATKTAANSNQPQHF.